Each of the 23 T cell receptor beta chains below was sequenced from the same sample in a study of blood T cell repertoires in COVID-19. Here immunoSEQ multiplex PCR was the method, and the copy in TCRdb shows in-frame clones only, minus some. The sample holds tens of thousands of clones, around 88% seen once. Specimen: peripheral blood. All receptors come from a woman older than 75 with acute or convalescent COVID-19.

The chain couples TRBV7-2 to TRBJ2-2; D is unresolved. This CDR3 comprises 13 residues. Trimming took 1 base from V and 5 from J, leaving 5 bases between them. The V gene's germline CDR1 is SGHTA and CDR2 FQGNSA. The CDR3, as DNA: TGTGCCAGCAGCTTAGACCGGACCGGGGAGCTGTTTTTT. This codes for CASSLDRTGELFF.

This clone was observed once. The chain joins TRBV28 to TRBJ1-2, with D perhaps TRBD1 (6 bases). The CDR3 length is 13 residues. CDR1 MDHEN and CDR2 SYDVKM come from the germline V gene. V lost 5 bases, J lost 8 bases, and 15 bases lay in between. This chain's CDR3 is CASSPIRQAGYTF. CDR3 in DNA: TGTGCCAGCAGTCCAATAAGACAGGCCGGCTACACCTTC.

This chain joins TRBV24-1 and TRBJ2-3; D might be TRBD2 (5 bases). Germline V gene lookup returns CDR1 KGHDR and CDR2 SFDVKD. CDR3 length: 15 amino acids. Trimming shortened V by 1 base and J by 6 bases, and 13 bases separated the two germline ends. The CDR3 DNA is TGTGCCACCAGTGATTTAGGAGGACTGATGGATACGCAGTATTTT. It yields the protein CATSDLGGLMDTQYF.

V and J are TRBV6-2 or TRBV6-3 and TRBJ1-5, with D tentatively TRBD1 (6 bases). The CDR3 is 18 amino acids. V was shortened by 0 bases and J by 3 bases, with 18 bases between the two germline ends. Germline assignment: CDR1 MNHEY and CDR2 SVGEGT. DNA of the CDR3: TGTGCCAGCAGTTACTCGAAGTTGCCGACAGGAATCAATCAGCCCCAGCATTTT. Translated: CASSYSKLPTGINQPQHF.

This rearrangement joins TRBV29-1 to TRBJ1-1, with D possibly matching TRBD1 (5 bases). The CDR3 contains 12 residues. Trimming cost V 4 bases and J 4 bases, with 10 bases left between them. Germline-derived CDR1 and CDR2 are SQVTM and ANQGSEA. The CDR3 spells CSVGRGRTEAFF. The CDR3 DNA reads as TGCAGCGTTGGAAGGGGCCGCACTGAAGCTTTCTTT. The full variable domain, with the rest looked up from reference TRBV29-1 and TRBJ1-1, is SAVISQKPSRDICQRGTSLTIQCQVDSQVTMMFWYRQQPGQSLTLIATANQGSEATYESGFVIDKFPISRPNLTFSTLTVSNMSPEDSSIYLCSVGRGRTEAFFGQGTRLTVV.

In its sample, this clone was seen once. This rearrangement joins TRBV7-2 to TRBJ2-7, with TRBD1 matching over 9 bases. This CDR3 spans 14 amino acids. Germline CDR1 and CDR2: SGHTA and FQGNSA. Losses at the gene ends were 4 bases for V and 3 bases for J; bases not matched to a gene: 4. CDR3 sequence: CASSWGQGFYEQYF. In nucleotides, the CDR3 is TGTGCCAGCAGCTGGGGACAGGGATTCTACGAGCAGTACTTC.

V gene TRBV28 combines with J gene TRBJ2-7; 8 nucleotides match TRBD1. Trimming took 4 bases from V and 2 from J; bases not matched to a gene: 10. The CDR3 extends over 16 amino acids. Germline loops: CDR1 MDHEN, CDR2 SYDVKM. The CDR3 sequence: CASSWDGQGGTYEQYF. The DNA for the CDR3 is TGTGCCAGCAGTTGGGATGGACAGGGTGGGACCTACGAGCAGTACTTC.

This rearrangement joins TRBV11-2 to TRBJ2-7; 11 positions agree with TRBD2. V was clipped by 1 base and J by 5 bases; unmatched bases: 7. CDR1 and CDR2 (germline): SGHAT, FQNNGV. This CDR3 contains 16 residues. The CDR3 sequence is CASSLGLTSGGHEQYF. The DNA of the CDR3 is TGTGCCAGCAGCTTAGGGCTAACTAGCGGGGGCCACGAGCAGTACTTC. The entire variable domain, with the rest obtained from reference TRBV11-2 and TRBJ2-7, is as follows: EAGVAQSPRYKIIEKRQSVAFWCNPISGHATLYWYQQILGQGPKLLIQFQNNGVVDDSQLPKDRFSAERLKGVDSTLKIQPAKLEDSAVYLCASSLGLTSGGHEQYFGPGTRLTVT.

This chain joins TRBV29-1 and TRBJ2-1, with TRBD1 identical over 9 bases. CDR3 length: 14 residues. Germline lookup yields CDR1 SQVTM and CDR2 ANQGSEA. V shed 6 bases and J 0 bases; nucleotides not matched to a gene: 3. CDR3 sequence: CSVRTGASYNEQFF. The CDR3 nucleotides are TGCAGCGTACGGACAGGGGCCTCCTACAATGAGCAGTTCTTC.

V gene TRBV27 combines with J gene TRBJ2-1; 12 positions agree with TRBD2. The CDR3 consists of 19 residues. The V gene's germline CDR1 is MNHEY and CDR2 SMNVEV (reference sequence). Unmatched junction bases numbered 18, after V lost 5 bases and J lost 7 bases. The CDR3 here is CASSPRLAGVVRLGNEQFF. DNA of the CDR3: TGTGCCAGCAGTCCTAGACTAGCGGGAGTGGTCCGGCTAGGTAATGAGCAGTTCTTC.

This clone showed up just once. The chain uses TRBV5-1 and TRBJ2-7; 8 bases align to TRBD1. CDR1 and CDR2 from the germline V gene are SGHRS and YFSETQ. The CDR3 runs to 14 residues. V gave up 0 bases and J gave up 6 bases; unmatched junction bases: 5. The CDR3 spells CASSLVPGQVEQYF. Written as DNA, the CDR3 is TGCGCCAGCAGCTTGGTCCCGGGACAGGTCGAGCAGTACTTC.

The chain links TRBV18 to TRBJ1-3; 7 nucleotides agree with TRBD1. V shed 6 bases and J 0 bases; nucleotides not matched to a gene: 11. CDR3 length: 17 amino acids. Germline-derived CDR1 and CDR2 are KGHSH and LQKENI. The DNA of the CDR3 is TGTGCCAGCTCGTCACGGTTCAGGGGGAGCTCTGGAAACACCATATATTTT. Its translation: CASSSRFRGSSGNTIYF. Complete variable domain (other parts from reference TRBV18 and TRBJ1-3): NAGVMQNPRHLVRRRGQEARLRCSPMKGHSHVYWYRQLPEEGLKFMVYLQKENIIDESGMPKERFSAEFPKEGPSILRIQQVVRGDSAAYFCASSSRFRGSSGNTIYFGEGSWLTVV.

In this sample, this clone turned up once. V and J are TRBV28 and TRBJ1-2; D is ambiguous. Trimming removed 3 bases from V and 4 bases from J, with 9 bases in between. The V gene's germline CDR1 is MDHEN and CDR2 SYDVKM. This CDR3 has 13 amino acids. The CDR3 sequence: CASSFRAGYGYTF. The CDR3 DNA reads TGTGCCAGCAGTTTCCGGGCGGGCTATGGCTACACCTTC.

This chain uses TRBV4-1 with TRBJ2-1, with 11 bases lining up with TRBD1. Germline trimming cut 0 bases from V and 8 bases from J; bases unmatched to any gene: 3. There are 15 residues in the CDR3. The germline V gene has CDR1 MGHRA and CDR2 YSYEKL. CDR3 sequence reads: CASSQEGTGGDEQFF. The CDR3 region has the DNA TGCGCCAGCAGCCAAGAAGGGACAGGGGGTGATGAGCAGTTCTTC.

Sample share makes this clone large (0.1 to 1%). The chain uses TRBV24-1 and TRBJ1-5; D is ambiguous. V dropped 4 bases and J dropped 6 bases, with 12 bases sitting between them. In germline, CDR1 is KGHDR, CDR2 SFDVKD. There are 14 residues in the CDR3. The CDR3 sequence: CATSESGFGQPQHF. CDR3 nucleotide sequence: TGTGCCACCAGTGAATCGGGGTTTGGTCAGCCCCAGCATTTT.

This clone has more than one count but fewer than ten. The V and J genes are TRBV7-9 and TRBJ2-5; 11 bases are shared with TRBD1. Germline V gene sequence: CDR1 SEHNR, CDR2 FQNEAQ (reference sequence). The ends lost 5 bases at V and 2 bases at J; junction bases unmatched: 10. The CDR3 loop spans 17 amino acids. In DNA, the CDR3 is TGTGCCAGCAGCCCCCCTCCCCGGGACAGGGGGCAAGAGACCCAGTACTTC. Translating gives CASSPPPRDRGQETQYF. Based on the CDR3 plus reference TRBV7-9 and TRBJ2-5, the full variable domain is DTGVSQNPRHKITKRGQNVTFRCDPISEHNRLYWYRQTLGQGPEFLTYFQNEAQLEKSRLLSDRFSAERPKGSFSTLEIQRTEQGDSAMYLCASSPPPRDRGQETQYFGPGTRLLVL.

The V and J genes are TRBV7-8 and TRBJ1-2; a weak D match, TRBD1 (6 bases). The CDR3 loop spans 16 amino acids. With 4 bases removed from V and 5 bases from J, the gap between germline ends came to 20 bases. Germline CDR1 reads SGHVS; CDR2 reads FQNEAQ. CDR3: CASSSGRGGQGYGYTF. In nucleotides, the CDR3 is TGTGCCAGCAGCTCCGGGCGGGGGGGCCAGGGTTATGGCTACACCTTC.

The rearrangement joins TRBV5-1 to TRBJ2-5; 9 positions agree with TRBD1. J gave up 6 bases and V 4 bases, and 7 bases lay outside the gene matches. CDR3 size: 14 residues. Germline lookup yields CDR1 SGHRS and CDR2 YFSETQ. DNA of the CDR3: TGCGCCAGCAGCGAGGGACAGGGTGGGAAGACCCAGTACTTC. It specifies CASSEGQGGKTQYF.

The V and J genes are TRBV3-1 (or the pseudogene TRBV3-2) and TRBJ2-2; perhaps TRBD1 as D (5 bases). V lost 1 base and J lost 2, with 11 bases in between. Germline V gene data show CDR1 as LGHDT and CDR2 as YNNKEL (reference sequence). The CDR3 is 16 residues long. The CDR3 sequence: CASSQGQPSNTGELFF. CDR3 DNA sequence: TGTGCCAGCAGCCAAGGACAGCCTTCAAACACCGGGGAGCTGTTTTTT.

This clone was counted a single time. The rearrangement links TRBV2 to TRBJ2-1, with 7 bases lining up with TRBD1. The CDR3 is 14 residues long. V gave up 8 bases and J gave up 4 bases; unmatched junction bases: 8. Germline V CDR1 and CDR2: SNHLY, FYNNEI. CDR3 in DNA: TGTGCCAGCCGCCGGACAGGCACTTACAATGAGCAGTTCTTC. It specifies CASRRTGTYNEQFF. Full variable domain (missing parts from reference TRBV2 and TRBJ2-1): EPEVTQTPSHQVTQMGQEVILRCVPISNHLYFYWYRQILGQKVEFLVSFYNNEISEKSEIFDDQFSVERPDGSNFTLKIRSTKLEDSAMYFCASRRTGTYNEQFFGPGTRLTVL.

This clone was found once. The genes are TRBV11-1 and TRBJ2-7, with TRBD2 as a possible D gene (6 bases). Germline V gene sequence: CDR1 SGHAT, CDR2 FQDESV (reference sequence). There are 16 residues in the CDR3. Trimming shortened V by 1 base and J by 2 bases, and 15 bases separated the two germline ends. CDR3 bases: TGTGCCAGCAGCTTAGTGGGAGGTGGCCTCGCCTACGAGCAGTACTTC. This sequence encodes CASSLVGGGLAYEQYF.

V and J are TRBV29-1 and TRBJ1-1; 8 bases match TRBD1. The V gene's germline CDR1 is SQVTM and CDR2 ANQGSEA. The CDR3 totals 13 residues. V lost 6 bases to trimming and J lost 4 bases; unmatched junction nucleotides: 7. The CDR3 DNA reads as TGCAGCGTCCATCGCGGGACAGGCACTGAAGCTTTCTTT. It codes for CSVHRGTGTEAFF.

V is TRBV7-9 and J is TRBJ1-5; 7 bases line up with TRBD1. From germline, CDR1 is SEHNR and CDR2 FQNEAQ (reference sequence). V shed 5 bases and J 8 bases; nucleotides not matched to a gene: 9. The CDR3 contains 14 residues. The chain's CDR3 is CASSGVGRGEPQHF. The CDR3 bases are TGTGCCAGCAGCGGGGTCGGCAGGGGGGAGCCCCAGCATTTT.